A single sample gave rise to the 9 T cell receptor beta chains below, sequenced in a study of post-analysis software for immune sequencing data. Overall study findings and caveats: TRBV5-6, TRBV5-1 and TRBV20-1 belonged to a set of about five TRBV segments that were more frequent in patients than controls.

No antigens are known for them. The TCR beta cDNA libraries contained unique molecular identifiers. TCRdb reprocessed the PCR reads with MiXCR, giving one entry per CDR3 protein. Among 650,000 to 900,000 distinct CDR3 sequences listed, 35% to 55% were seen once. Sequencing was performed on blood. These receptors were collected from a girl aged 5 to 17 with multiple sclerosis.

In its sample, this clonotype was seen a few times. This rearrangement joins TRBV7-9 to TRBJ2-7; 14 bases are shared with TRBD2. CDR1 is SEHNR, CDR2 FQNEAQ, per germline (reference sequence). The CDR3 contains 16 residues. The J segment lost 3 bases and the V segment lost 5 bases, leaving 6 bases of the junction unmatched. CDR3 in amino acids: CASSRSGTSGSYEQYF. CDR3 nucleotides: TGTGCCAGCAGCCGGTCCGGGACTAGCGGGAGCTACGAGCAGTACTTC. Looking up the rest from reference TRBV7-9 and TRBJ2-7 gives the full variable domain: DTGVSQNPRHKITKRGQNVTFRCDPISEHNRLYWYRQTLGQGPEFLTYFQNEAQLEKSRLLSDRFSAERPKGSFSTLEIQRTEQGDSAMYLCASSRSGTSGSYEQYFGPGTRLTVT.

Only a few counts were recorded for this clonotype. V usage is TRBV9 and J usage is TRBJ2-1; D is possibly TRBD1 (5 bases). The V gene's germline CDR1 is SGDLS and CDR2 YYNGEE. The CDR3 is 14 amino acids. V was clipped by 4 bases and J by 5 bases, with 13 bases between them. In DNA form, the CDR3 reads TGTGCCAGCAGCCGAGGTAGGGGCAACAATGAGCAGTTCTTC. It is translated as CASSRGRGNNEQFF. Filled out from reference TRBV9 and TRBJ2-1, the complete variable domain reads DSGVTQTPKHLITATGQRVTLRCSPRSGDLSVYWYQQSLDQGLQFLIQYYNGEERAKGNILERFSAQQFPDLHSELNLSSLELGDSALYFCASSRGRGNNEQFFGPGTRLTVL.

The chain joins TRBV4-3 to TRBJ2-4, with D perhaps matching TRBD1 (5 bases). Matching the DNA end better, TRBJ2-7 makes the J call doubtful. Germline V lookup: CDR1 LGHNA, CDR2 YSLEER. This CDR3 comprises 15 residues. In nucleotides, the CDR3 is TGCGCCAGCAGCGTCGTGGCTGGTGGGGCTATCGAGCAGTACTTC. This translates into CASSVVAGGAIEQYF.

The J gene is TRBJ2-5, the V gene TRBV2; D is unclear. Deletions cut 2 bases from V and 6 bases from J, with 10 bases between. This CDR3 is 13 amino acids long. Germline V gives CDR1 SNHLY, CDR2 FYNNEI. The chain's CDR3 is CASSESRSKTQYF. In DNA, the CDR3 is TGTGCCAGCAGTGAATCAAGGTCCAAGACCCAGTACTTC.

The chain is built from TRBV27 and TRBJ2-3; a weak D match, TRBD2 (6 bases). V was trimmed by 0 bases and J by 2 bases, leaving 12 bases between them. The V gene's germline CDR1 is MNHEY and CDR2 SMNVEV (reference sequence). The CDR3 is 16 amino acids. The CDR3 spells CASSLSGGAFTDTQYF. The CDR3 DNA sequence: TGTGCCAGCAGTTTATCCGGCGGGGCCTTCACAGATACGCAGTATTTT.

The chain employs TRBV4-3 and TRBJ2-3; D is tentatively TRBD1 or TRBD2 (6 bases each). Trimming removed 0 bases at V and 4 bases at J, with 26 bases between. Germline CDR1 and CDR2: LGHNA and YSLEER. This CDR3 comprises 20 residues. The CDR3 spells CASSQEGGSKTSESPDTQYF. The DNA of the CDR3 is TGCGCCAGCAGCCAAGAGGGGGGCAGCAAGACTTCCGAGTCCCCAGATACGCAGTATTTT.

This clonotype was detected only a few times. The rearrangement links TRBV29-1 to TRBJ1-2; TRBD1 matches 9 bases. This CDR3 has 15 residues. CDR1 SQVTM and CDR2 ANQGSEA come from the germline V gene. J lost 4 bases, V lost 6 bases, and 12 bases had no gene match. CDR3 sequence: CSVGRTGGGGYGYTF. In DNA form, the CDR3 reads TGCAGCGTCGGCCGCACAGGGGGCGGGGGCTATGGCTACACCTTC.

This chain uses TRBV7-2 with TRBJ2-7, with 13 bases matching TRBD2. The V gene end was trimmed by 7 bases and the J gene end by 6 bases; junction bases not matched to a gene: 3. The CDR3 runs to 13 residues. Germline CDR1 is SGHTA and CDR2 is FQGNSA. CDR3 sequence (DNA): TGTGCCAGCAAAACTAGCGGGAGGGCCGAGCAGTACTTC. Translated: CASKTSGRAEQYF.

The count of this clonotype is one. The chain employs TRBV29-1 and TRBJ2-7; 11 bases are shared with TRBD1. The CDR3 totals 14 residues. CDR1 and CDR2 (germline): SQVTM, ANQGSEA. After removal of 7 bases from V and 7 bases from J, the junction contained 12 bases not matched to a gene. CDR3 protein: CSGVFGTGGWEQYF. CDR3 DNA: TGCAGCGGAGTATTCGGGACAGGGGGGTGGGAGCAGTACTTC.